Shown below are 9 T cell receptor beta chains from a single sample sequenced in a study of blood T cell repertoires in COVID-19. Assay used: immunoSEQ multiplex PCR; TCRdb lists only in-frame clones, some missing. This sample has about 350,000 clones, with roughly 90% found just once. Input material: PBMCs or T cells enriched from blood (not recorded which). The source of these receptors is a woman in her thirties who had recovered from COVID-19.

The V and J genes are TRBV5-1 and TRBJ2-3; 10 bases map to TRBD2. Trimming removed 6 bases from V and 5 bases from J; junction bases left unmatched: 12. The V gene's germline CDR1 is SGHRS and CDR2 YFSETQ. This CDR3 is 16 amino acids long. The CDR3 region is CASTSGAGGREDTQYF. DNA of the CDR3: TGCGCCAGCACCAGCGGAGCGGGGGGGCGAGAAGATACGCAGTATTTT. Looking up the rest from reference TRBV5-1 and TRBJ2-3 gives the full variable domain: KAGVTQTPRYLIKTRGQQVTLSCSPISGHRSVSWYQQTPGQGLQFLFEYFSETQRNKGNFPGRFSGRQFSNSRSEMNVSTLELGDSALYLCASTSGAGGREDTQYFGPGTRLTVL.

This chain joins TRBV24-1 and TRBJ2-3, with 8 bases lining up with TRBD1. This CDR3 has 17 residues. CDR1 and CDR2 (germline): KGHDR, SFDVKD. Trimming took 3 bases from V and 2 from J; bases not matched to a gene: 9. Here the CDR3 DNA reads TGTGCCACCAGTGATCCACCCGGGACAGGATCCACAGATACGCAGTATTTT. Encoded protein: CATSDPPGTGSTDTQYF.

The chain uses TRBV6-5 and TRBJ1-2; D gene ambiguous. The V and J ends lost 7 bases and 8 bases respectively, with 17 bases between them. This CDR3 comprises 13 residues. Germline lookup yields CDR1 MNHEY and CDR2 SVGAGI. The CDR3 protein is CASNMGDGLGYTF. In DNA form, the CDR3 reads TGTGCCAGCAACATGGGAGACGGCCTGGGCTACACCTTC.

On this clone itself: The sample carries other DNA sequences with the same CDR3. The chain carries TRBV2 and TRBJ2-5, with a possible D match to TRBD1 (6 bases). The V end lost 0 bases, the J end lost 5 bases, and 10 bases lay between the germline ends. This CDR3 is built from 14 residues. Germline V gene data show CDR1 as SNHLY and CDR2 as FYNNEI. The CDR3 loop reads CASSEARRGETQYF. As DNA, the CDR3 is TGTGCCAGCAGTGAAGCGAGAAGGGGGGAGACCCAGTACTTC.

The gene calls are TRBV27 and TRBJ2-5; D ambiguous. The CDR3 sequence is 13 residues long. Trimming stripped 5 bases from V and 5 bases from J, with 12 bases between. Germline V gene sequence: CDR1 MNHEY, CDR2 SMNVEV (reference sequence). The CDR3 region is CASSRESRETQYF. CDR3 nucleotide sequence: TGTGCCAGCAGTCGAGAATCGCGGGAGACCCAGTACTTC.

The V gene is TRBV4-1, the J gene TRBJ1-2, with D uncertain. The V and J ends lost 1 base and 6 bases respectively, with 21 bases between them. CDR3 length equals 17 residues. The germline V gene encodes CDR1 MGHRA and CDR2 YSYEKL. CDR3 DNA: TGCGCCAGCAGCCAAGGGCGGCTGGCTGGGAGCGAGGATGGCTACACCTTC. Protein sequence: CASSQGRLAGSEDGYTF.

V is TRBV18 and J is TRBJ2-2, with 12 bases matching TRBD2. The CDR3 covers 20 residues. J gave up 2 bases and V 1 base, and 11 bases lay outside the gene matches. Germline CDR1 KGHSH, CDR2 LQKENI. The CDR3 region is CASSPQALAGGLPNTGELFF. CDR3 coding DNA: TGTGCCAGCTCACCACAGGCACTAGCGGGGGGACTACCTAACACCGGGGAGCTGTTTTTT.

CDR3 amino acids: CASSPTTGLGYTF. Here the CDR3 DNA reads TGTGCCAGCAGTCCCACGACAGGGTTGGGCTACACCTTC. The chain recombines TRBV12-3 or TRBV12-4 with TRBJ1-2; 7 positions agree with TRBD1. CDR3 size: 13 residues. J lost 8 bases, V lost 5 bases, and 8 bases had no gene match.

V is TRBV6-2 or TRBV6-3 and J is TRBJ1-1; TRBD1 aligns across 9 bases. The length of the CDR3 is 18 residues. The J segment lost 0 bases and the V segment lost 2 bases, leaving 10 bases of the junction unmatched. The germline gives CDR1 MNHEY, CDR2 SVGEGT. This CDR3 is CASSYTGTGSGLNTEAFF. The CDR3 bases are TGTGCCAGCAGTTACACCGGGACAGGGAGTGGGTTGAACACTGAAGCTTTCTTT.